A single sample gave rise to the 12 T cell receptor beta chains below, sequenced in a study of cytomegalovirus exposure and HLA in healthy donors. PCR employed 60 Vbeta and 13 Jbeta primers. The method was immunoSEQ multiplex PCR; TCRdb's version includes in-frame clones alone and lacks a portion of them. The table has 100,000 to 150,000 clones, under 20% seen once; the top ten hold approximately 2.6%. Sequenced: PBMCs. These receptors were collected from a female donor in good health and CMV-seropositive.

There are a few counts of this clone. The chain combines TRBV4-3 with TRBJ2-7; possible D gene TRBD1, 6 bases. Trimming removed 1 base at V and 2 bases at J, with 21 bases between. In germline, CDR1 is LGHNA, CDR2 YSLEER. The CDR3 runs 18 residues. The CDR3 DNA sequence: TGCGCCAGCAGCCAAGCTGGCGGGCCCCAGGACAGCCCCTACGAGCAGTACTTC. It codes for CASSQAGGPQDSPYEQYF.

This clone has more than one count but fewer than ten. J is TRBJ2-2 and V is TRBV2; weak D call: TRBD1 (5 bases). V lost 6 bases, J lost 1 base, and 9 bases lay in between. CDR1 is SNHLY and CDR2 is FYNNEI in the germline V gene. The CDR3 contains 14 residues. The CDR3 loop reads CASRRDRNTGELFF. In nucleotides, the CDR3 is TGTGCCAGCAGAAGAGACAGGAACACCGGGGAGCTGTTTTTT.

The chain combines TRBV5-1 with TRBJ1-1, with D perhaps matching TRBD1 (6 bases). This CDR3 contains 16 residues. Trimming removed 0 bases from V and 1 base from J, with 13 bases in between. Germline CDR1 reads SGHRS; CDR2 reads YFSETQ. The CDR3: CASSLEAGVSNTEAFF. For the CDR3, the DNA is TGCGCCAGCAGCTTGGAGGCAGGGGTTTCGAACACTGAAGCTTTCTTT.

The chain is built from TRBV7-9 and TRBJ2-3; 8 bases are a match to TRBD2. V shed 4 bases and J 6 bases; nucleotides not matched to a gene: 3. The CDR3 runs to 13 residues. Germline lookup yields CDR1 SEHNR and CDR2 FQNEAQ (reference sequence). CDR3 protein: CASSSAGADTQYF. The CDR3 DNA reads TGTGCCAGCAGCTCAGCGGGGGCCGATACGCAGTATTTT.

V is TRBV4-2 and J is TRBJ2-1, with 13 bases fitting TRBD2. J was trimmed by 7 bases and V by 2 bases; bases with no gene match: 2. This CDR3 has 15 amino acids. Germline assignment: CDR1 LGHNA and CDR2 YNFKEQ. Here the CDR3 reads CASSQRTSGSNEQFF. The CDR3 nucleotides read TGTGCCAGCAGCCAACGGACTAGCGGGAGTAATGAGCAGTTCTTC.

The rearrangement uses TRBV7-3 and TRBJ2-3, with no clear D. The germline CDR1 and CDR2 sequences are SGHTA and FQGTGA. V was trimmed by 4 bases and J by 0 bases, leaving 11 bases between them. There are 15 residues in the CDR3. The CDR3 nucleotides are TGTGCCAGCAGCTCCTCGCGGTTTAGCACAGATACGCAGTATTTT. Protein sequence: CASSSSRFSTDTQYF.

The V and J genes are TRBV28 and TRBJ1-1; perhaps TRBD1 as D (6 bases). Looked up from germline, CDR1 is MDHEN and CDR2 is SYDVKM. Trimming cost V 8 bases and J 8 bases, with 15 bases left between them. The CDR3 is 12 amino acids. The CDR3 here is CASGRGDFEAFF. The CDR3 DNA reads as TGTGCCAGCGGCAGGGGTGATTTCGAAGCTTTCTTT.

The chain uses TRBV7-9 and TRBJ1-1, with 10 bases matching TRBD1. There are 14 residues in the CDR3. CDR1 and CDR2 (germline): SEHNR, FQNEAQ (reference sequence). V lost 8 bases to trimming and J lost 6 bases; unmatched junction nucleotides: 9. The CDR3 coding sequence is TGTGCCAGCGGGGACAGGGGAGTGGGTGCTGAAGCTTTCTTT. Translated: CASGDRGVGAEAFF. Full variable domain (missing parts from reference TRBV7-9 and TRBJ1-1): DTGVSQNPRHKITKRGQNVTFRCDPISEHNRLYWYRQTLGQGPEFLTYFQNEAQLEKSRLLSDRFSAERPKGSFSTLEIQRTEQGDSAMYLCASGDRGVGAEAFFGQGTRLTVV.

The V gene is TRBV11-2, the J gene TRBJ1-1; the match to TRBD1 covers 8 bases. The V gene end was trimmed by 0 bases and the J gene end by 1 base; junction bases not matched to a gene: 1. Germline lookup yields CDR1 SGHAT and CDR2 FQNNGV. The CDR3 has 15 residues. CDR3 nucleotides: TGTGCCAGCAGCTTAGATGGGACAGGGAACACTGAAGCTTTCTTT. This gives the protein CASSLDGTGNTEAFF.

The chain joins TRBV5-1 to TRBJ2-5, with a tentative D call TRBD1 (8 bases). V lost 4 bases to trimming and J lost 4 bases, with 23 bases between them. Germline CDR1 and CDR2: SGHRS and YFSETQ. This CDR3 is 17 amino acids long. The CDR3 DNA reads TGCGCCAGCAGCCTCCCCCGGATGACAGGGGAGGGAGAGACCCAGTACTTC. Residues: CASSLPRMTGEGETQYF.

This chain uses TRBV4-2 with TRBJ2-3; 9 nucleotides agree with TRBD1. J was trimmed by 5 bases and V by 3 bases; bases with no gene match: 3. Germline values: CDR1 LGHNA, CDR2 YNFKEQ. The CDR3 covers 14 residues. CDR3 residues: CASSQGQGRDTQYF. The CDR3 DNA reads TGTGCCAGCAGCCAGGGACAGGGAAGAGATACGCAGTATTTT.

CDR3 residues: CASSTHMNTEAFF. The CDR3 region has the DNA TGTGCCAGCAGTACCCACATGAACACTGAAGCTTTCTTT. The J gene is TRBJ1-1, the V gene TRBV27; D unclear. V dropped 5 bases and J dropped 0 bases, with 7 bases sitting between them. This CDR3 has 13 amino acids. Germline CDR1 MNHEY, CDR2 SMNVEV (reference sequence).